The clone carrying this TCR beta chain appeared many times. As handled by the study authors: Amplification from reference gene primers served as the basis for estimated nucleated cell counts. This table comes from immunoSEQ multiplex PCR, and its TCRdb copy is limited to in-frame clones, with some not included. Clone size and the V and J calls come from that table; the DNA yielded D and trimming. Among some 300,000 clones listed, about 87% were seen once. This entry belongs to a study of blood T cell repertoires in COVID-19. For the study at large: There were acute and convalescent COVID-19 samples, and they came from the United States, Italy and Spain. PBMCs, B-cell-depleted T cells, or T cells provided the cDNA or gDNA that made up the material.

The sequencing input was peripheral blood. The origin of this receptor is a man between 65 and 80 years old with acute or convalescent COVID-19.

The DNA of the CDR3 is TGTGCCAGCAGCTTAGGACAAATTTCACCCCTCCACTTT. The encoded protein is CASSLGQISPLHF. The chain has TRBV7-8 and TRBJ1-6; the D is unclear. Germline V CDR1 and CDR2: SGHVS, FQNEAQ. The V gene lost 1 base and the J gene lost 9 bases, with 7 bases spanning the gap. This CDR3 is 13 amino acids long.